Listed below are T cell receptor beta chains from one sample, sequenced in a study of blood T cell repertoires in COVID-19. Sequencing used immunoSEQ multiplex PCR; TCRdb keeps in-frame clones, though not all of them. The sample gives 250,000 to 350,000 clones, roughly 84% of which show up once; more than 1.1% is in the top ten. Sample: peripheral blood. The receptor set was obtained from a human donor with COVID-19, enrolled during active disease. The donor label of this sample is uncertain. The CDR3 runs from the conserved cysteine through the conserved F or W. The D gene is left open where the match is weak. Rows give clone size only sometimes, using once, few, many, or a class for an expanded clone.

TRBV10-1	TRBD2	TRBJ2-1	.	TGCGCCAGCAGTGAATTAGCGGGAGATGAGCAGTTCTTC	CASSELAGDEQFF
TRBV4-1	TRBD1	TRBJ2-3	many	TGCGCCAGCAGCCATCCCACCGGGACAGCCACCCCTACGCAGTATTTT	CASSHPTGTATPTQYF
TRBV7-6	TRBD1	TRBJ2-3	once	TGTGCCAGCAGCCACAGATGGGGACAGGGGCGCACAGATACGCAGTATTTT	CASSHRWGQGRTDTQYF
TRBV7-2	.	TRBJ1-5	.	TGTGCCAGCAGCCCGAATGTCGGGATACCAGGCCATTTT	CASSPNVGIPGHF
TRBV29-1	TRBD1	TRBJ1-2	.	TGCAGCGTTGATCAGGGGGCAGGGGGCGCCTATGGCTACACCTTC	CSVDQGAGGAYGYTF
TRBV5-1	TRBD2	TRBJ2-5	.	TGCGCCAGCAGCTTGGCCACCGGGACTAGTATAGAGACCCAGTACTTC	CASSLATGTSIETQYF
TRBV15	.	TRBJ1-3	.	TGTGCCACCAGCAGAGATCGGGTTTCTGGAAACACCATATATTTT	CATSRDRVSGNTIYF
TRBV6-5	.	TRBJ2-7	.	TGTGCCAGCAGAAGGGGTGACGAGCAGTACTTC	CASRRGDEQYF
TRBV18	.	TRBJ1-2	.	TGTGCCAGCTCTCGCTCCGACAGGCTCTATGGCTACACCTTC	CASSRSDRLYGYTF
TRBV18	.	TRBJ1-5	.	TGTGCCAGCTCCGATCAAGGAGAAAGGCAAAGCAATCAGCCCCAGCATTTT	CASSDQGERQSNQPQHF
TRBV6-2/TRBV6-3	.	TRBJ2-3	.	TGTGCCAGCAGTTACGGAATAGCGAGGTCGGGTACGCAGTATTTT	CASSYGIARSGTQYF
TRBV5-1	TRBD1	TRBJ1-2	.	TGCGCCAGCGCGAGCAGGACAGGGTATGGCTACACCTTC	CASASRTGYGYTF
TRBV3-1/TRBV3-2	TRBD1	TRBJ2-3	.	TGTGCCAGCGGGCAGGGGGACCGGACAGATACGCAGTATTTT	CASGQGDRTDTQYF
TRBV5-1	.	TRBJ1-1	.	TGCGCCAGCAGCTTGCGGGACTTAAACACTGAAGCTTTCTTT	CASSLRDLNTEAFF
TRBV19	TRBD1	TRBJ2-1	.	TGTGCCAGTAGTACTACGACAGGGTCCTACAATGAGCAGTTCTTC	CASSTTTGSYNEQFF
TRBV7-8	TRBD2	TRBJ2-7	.	TGTGCCAGCAGCTTAGCGGGGAGGGGTACCAACTCCTACGAGCAGTACTTC	CASSLAGRGTNSYEQYF